The next 32 T cell receptor beta chains were all read from a single sample in a study of blood T cell repertoires in COVID-19. The method was immunoSEQ multiplex PCR; TCRdb's version includes in-frame clones alone and lacks a portion of them. This table has tens of thousands of clones, 75% to 85% appearing once. Source material: peripheral blood. Receptor source: a human donor in a cohort sampled during active COVID-19.

The gene calls are TRBV2 and TRBJ2-3; tentative D call: TRBD1 (6 bases). CDR1 is SNHLY and CDR2 is FYNNEI in the germline V gene. The CDR3 is 16 amino acids. With 2 bases removed from V and 5 bases from J, the gap between germline ends came to 17 bases. CDR3 region: CASSELGATLKDTQYF. DNA of the CDR3: TGTGCCAGCAGTGAACTGGGGGCGACGTTAAAAGATACGCAGTATTTT.

V is TRBV28 and J is TRBJ2-7; a possible D gene is TRBD1 (5 bases). The germline CDR1 and CDR2 sequences are MDHEN and SYDVKM. V lost 6 bases and J lost 6, with 15 bases in between. The CDR3 extends over 13 amino acids. The CDR3 DNA reads as TGTGCCAGCAGCCTAGGGGTGGCTCGCGAGCAGTACTTC. Amino acid sequence: CASSLGVAREQYF.

This clone was seen only once. The rearrangement uses TRBV29-1 and TRBJ2-1; D gene ambiguous. Germline V gene lookup returns CDR1 SQVTM and CDR2 ANQGSEA. CDR3 length equals 14 residues. V lost 1 base and J 0 bases, leaving 7 bases between the germline ends. CDR3 sequence reads: CSVEGSYSYNEQFF. For the CDR3, the DNA is TGCAGCGTTGAAGGTTCCTACTCCTACAATGAGCAGTTCTTC.

This clone turned up a few times. The J gene is TRBJ1-2, the V gene TRBV29-1, with D unclear. Germline V gives CDR1 SQVTM, CDR2 ANQGSEA. V was pared by 3 bases and J by 2 bases, with 4 bases between. The CDR3 covers 11 residues. This CDR3 reads CSVEQNYGYTF. CDR3 bases: TGCAGCGTTGAGCAGAACTATGGCTACACCTTC.

The chain recombines TRBV6-5 with TRBJ1-2; D ambiguous. Germline V lookup: CDR1 MNHEY, CDR2 SVGAGI. There are 15 residues in the CDR3. Trimming removed 4 bases at V and 0 bases at J, with 12 bases between. Here the CDR3 reads CASSFGRVPNYGYTF. The CDR3 bases are TGTGCCAGCAGTTTTGGGAGGGTCCCTAACTATGGCTACACCTTC.

The chain uses TRBV6-1 and TRBJ1-6; 7 positions match TRBD1. Looked up from germline, CDR1 is MNHNS and CDR2 is SASEGT. With 2 bases clipped from V and 0 bases from J, the junction kept 4 bases outside the gene matches. The CDR3 is made up of 17 amino acids. DNA for the CDR3: TGTGCCAGCAGTGAATACAGGGGAAGCTCCTATAATTCACCCCTCCACTTT. It codes for CASSEYRGSSYNSPLHF.

This chain links TRBV5-1 with TRBJ1-2; 7 bases map to TRBD1. This CDR3 has 12 residues. V gave up 4 bases and J gave up 7 bases; unmatched junction bases: 4. CDR1 is SGHRS, CDR2 YFSETQ, per germline. In DNA, the CDR3 is TGCGCCAGCAGCCCTGGACAGGCTGGCTACACCTTC. It yields the protein CASSPGQAGYTF.

This clone was observed once. V usage is TRBV6-5 and J usage is TRBJ1-1, with D possibly being TRBD1 (5 bases). From germline, CDR1 is MNHEY and CDR2 SVGAGI. V gave up 6 bases and J gave up 7 bases, with 15 bases separating them. The CDR3 totals 13 residues. The CDR3 spells CASRPTVAGEAFF. CDR3 nucleotide sequence: TGTGCCAGCAGGCCGACAGTGGCCGGTGAAGCTTTCTTT.

The chain has TRBV19 and TRBJ2-3; the D gene is possibly TRBD2 (5 bases). CDR3 length: 14 residues. Germline V gene lookup returns CDR1 LNHDA and CDR2 SQIVND (reference sequence). V shed 7 bases and J shed 0 bases, with 11 bases lying between them. The CDR3 region has the DNA TGTGCCAGTACTAGGCGGGCTAGCACAGATACGCAGTATTTT. Its protein is CASTRRASTDTQYF.

V is TRBV7-8 and J is TRBJ1-1, with 7 positions matching TRBD1. There are 16 residues in the CDR3. Unmatched junction bases numbered 12, after V lost 4 bases and J lost 4 bases. CDR1 is SGHVS and CDR2 is FQNEAQ in the germline V gene. This CDR3 reads CASSYHSGGPATEAFF. The DNA for the CDR3 is TGTGCCAGCAGCTACCATTCAGGGGGGCCAGCCACTGAAGCTTTCTTT.

This chain uses TRBV4-2 with TRBJ2-1; 7 bases map to TRBD2. Germline CDR1 and CDR2: LGHNA and YNFKEQ. The CDR3 loop spans 18 amino acids. V shed 4 bases, J shed 5 bases, and the junction held 17 bases outside the gene matches. The DNA for the CDR3 is TGTGCCAGCAGCCGTACTGTTTATGGGGGGGGTACAAACAATGAGCAGTTCTTC. Its translation is CASSRTVYGGGTNNEQFF.

V usage is TRBV7-6 and J usage is TRBJ2-5, with 7 positions matching TRBD2. Germline V lookup: CDR1 SGHVS, CDR2 FNYEAQ. The CDR3 has 15 residues. V was pared by 5 bases and J by 0 bases, with 6 bases of the junction left unmatched. The CDR3 here is CASSLGRTYQETQYF. The CDR3 region has the DNA TGTGCCAGCAGCCTCGGGAGGACGTACCAAGAGACCCAGTACTTC.

The V gene is TRBV6-5, the J gene TRBJ1-3; D remains ambiguous. V was pared by 0 bases and J by 0 bases, with 6 bases between. Germline CDR1 MNHEY, CDR2 SVGAGI. This CDR3 comprises 15 residues. This CDR3 is CASSYSFRSGNTIYF. The CDR3 coding sequence is TGTGCCAGCAGTTACTCTTTTCGCTCTGGAAACACCATATATTTT.

This clone has a single count. This chain joins TRBV7-2 and TRBJ2-7, with TRBD1 identical over 12 bases. J gave up 7 bases and V 3 bases, and 10 bases lay outside the gene matches. Germline values: CDR1 SGHTA, CDR2 FQGNSA. This CDR3 is built from 16 residues. The CDR3 loop is CASSFGTGGGRREQYF. The CDR3 nucleotides are TGTGCCAGCAGCTTCGGGACAGGGGGCGGACGTCGGGAGCAGTACTTC.

This clone was detected many times. The gene calls are TRBV30 and TRBJ1-5; D may be TRBD1 (5 bases). Germline V CDR1 and CDR2: GTSNPN, SVGIG (reference sequence). The CDR3 loop spans 13 amino acids. Trimming cost V 1 base and J 9 bases, with 13 bases left between them. CDR3 loop: CAWSGGGERPQHF. The CDR3 DNA reads as TGTGCCTGGAGTGGTGGGGGGGAAAGGCCCCAGCATTTT.

V gene TRBV5-1 combines with J gene TRBJ1-6, with 9 nucleotides matching TRBD1. Germline CDR1 and CDR2: SGHRS and YFSETQ. Unmatched junction bases numbered 6, after V lost 5 bases and J lost 6 bases. The CDR3 runs to 15 residues. Here the CDR3 DNA reads TGCGCCAGCAGGGTAGGGACAGGGCCTAATTCACCCCTCCACTTT. Translated: CASRVGTGPNSPLHF.

The J gene is TRBJ1-5, the V gene TRBV6-5, with D tentatively TRBD1 (6 bases). The V end lost 5 bases, the J end lost 4 bases, and 9 bases lay between the germline ends. The CDR3 sequence is 13 residues long. Germline CDR1 and CDR2: MNHEY and SVGAGI. The DNA for the CDR3 is TGTGCCAGCAGTAGGACAGCGAATCAGCCCCAGCATTTT. Protein product: CASSRTANQPQHF.

The chain links TRBV5-8 to TRBJ1-1, with a weak D call TRBD1 (5 bases). Looked up from germline, CDR1 is SGHTS and CDR2 is YDEGEE. The CDR3 sequence is 15 residues long. The V and J ends lost 4 bases and 6 bases respectively, with 19 bases between them. CDR3 nucleotide sequence: TGTGCCAGCAGCCGCTACGGGGGTGGGTTCGCTGAAGCTTTCTTT. Translation: CASSRYGGGFAEAFF.

V is TRBV18 and J is TRBJ1-4, with 7 bases aligning to TRBD1. CDR3 length equals 15 residues. With 2 bases clipped from V and 4 bases from J, the junction kept 4 bases outside the gene matches. CDR1 and CDR2 (germline): KGHSH, LQKENI. The CDR3 nucleotides read TGTGCCAGCTCACCAATAACAGGGGATAATGAAAAACTGTTTTTT. This sequence encodes CASSPITGDNEKLFF.

The chain combines TRBV6-5 with TRBJ2-2; 7 nucleotides line up with TRBD1. After removal of 10 bases from V and 0 bases from J, the junction contained 5 bases not matched to a gene. The CDR3 has 14 amino acids. Looked up from germline, CDR1 is MNHEY and CDR2 is SVGAGI. The CDR3 DNA reads TGTGCCACACCGGGACAGTCGAACACCGGGGAGCTGTTTTTT. Protein sequence: CATPGQSNTGELFF.

The gene calls are TRBV7-3 and TRBJ2-1; D not certain. Trimming removed 1 base from V and 3 bases from J, with 7 bases in between. The germline CDR1 and CDR2 sequences are SGHTA and FQGTGA. This CDR3 contains 14 residues. CDR3 sequence reads: CASSLNYGYNEQFF. The DNA for the CDR3 is TGTGCCAGCAGCTTAAACTACGGCTACAATGAGCAGTTCTTC.

The chain is built from TRBV3-1 (or the pseudogene TRBV3-2) and TRBJ2-2, with D possibly TRBD1 on 6 matching bases. The CDR3 consists of 17 residues. In germline, CDR1 is LGHDT, CDR2 YNNKEL (reference sequence). The V end was cut by 3 bases, the J end by 0 bases, with 14 bases between. This CDR3 reads CASSHRWGPSNTGELFF. The CDR3 DNA is TGTGCCAGCAGCCACCGGTGGGGGCCTTCGAACACCGGGGAGCTGTTTTTT.

This clone has just one count. The rearrangement joins TRBV4-1 to TRBJ1-4, with D possibly matching TRBD1 (5 bases). CDR1 and CDR2 from the germline V gene are MGHRA and YSYEKL. CDR3 length: 15 residues. The V gene lost 1 base and the J gene lost 3 bases, with 9 bases spanning the gap. In DNA, the CDR3 is TGCGCCAGCAGCCAAGCCGCAGGGCCTAATGAAAAACTGTTTTTT. Its protein is CASSQAAGPNEKLFF.

The chain joins TRBV2 to TRBJ1-2, with a tentative D call TRBD1 (5 bases). V was pared by 10 bases and J by 3 bases, with 18 bases between. Germline CDR1 SNHLY, CDR2 FYNNEI. The CDR3 has 14 amino acids. The CDR3 loop reads CATTLADRYYGYTF. The CDR3 DNA reads as TGTGCCACCACACTAGCAGACAGATACTATGGCTACACCTTC. Drawing the rest from reference TRBV2 and TRBJ1-2, the complete variable domain is EPEVTQTPSHQVTQMGQEVILRCVPISNHLYFYWYRQILGQKVEFLVSFYNNEISEKSEIFDDQFSVERPDGSNFTLKIRSTKLEDSAMYFCATTLADRYYGYTFGSGTRLTVV.

This clone was found a few times. The V call is TRBV4-1, the J call TRBJ2-7; TRBD1 matches at 8 bases. The V gene's germline CDR1 is MGHRA and CDR2 YSYEKL. V trimming: 1 base; J trimming: 7 bases; junction bases outside the gene matches: 9. The CDR3 is 15 amino acids. The CDR3 nucleotides read TGCGCCAGCAGCCAAGCATGGCAGGGGGCGCGGGAGCAGTACTTC. It codes for CASSQAWQGAREQYF.

V and J are TRBV5-4 and TRBJ2-7; D might be TRBD2 (6 bases). Germline assignment: CDR1 SGHNT and CDR2 YYREEE (reference sequence). V lost 6 bases and J 6 bases, leaving 16 bases between the germline ends. The CDR3 extends over 13 amino acids. The CDR3 sequence: CASNPGREPEQYF. CDR3 sequence (DNA): TGTGCCAGCAACCCTGGTCGGGAGCCCGAGCAGTACTTC.

This clone appeared a few times. This sequence joins TRBV19 and TRBJ1-1; D is uncertain. With 5 bases removed from V and 1 base from J, the gap between germline ends came to 11 bases. Germline CDR1 is LNHDA and CDR2 is SQIVND (reference sequence). This CDR3 region has 14 residues. In nucleotides, the CDR3 is TGTGCCAGTAGTGGGCCAGTGAAGAACACTGAAGCTTTCTTT. Translating gives CASSGPVKNTEAFF.

J is TRBJ1-6 and V is TRBV6-5; 10 bases agree with TRBD1. Trimming removed 8 bases from V and 7 bases from J; junction bases left unmatched: 8. CDR3 size: 15 residues. The germline CDR1 and CDR2 sequences are MNHEY and SVGAGI. CDR3: CASSRPGQGNSPLHF. The CDR3 DNA follows: TGTGCCAGCTCCCGACCGGGACAGGGGAATTCACCCCTCCACTTT.

The chain joins TRBV5-1 to TRBJ1-6; weak D call: TRBD1 (5 bases). The CDR3 is 13 amino acids. CDR1 is SGHRS and CDR2 is YFSETQ in the germline V gene. V was pared by 0 bases and J by 7 bases, with 5 bases between. CDR3: CASSLEGNSPLHF. CDR3 in DNA: TGCGCCAGCAGCTTGGAGGGGAATTCACCCCTCCACTTT. Based on the CDR3 plus reference TRBV5-1 and TRBJ1-6, the full variable domain is KAGVTQTPRYLIKTRGQQVTLSCSPISGHRSVSWYQQTPGQGLQFLFEYFSETQRNKGNFPGRFSGRQFSNSRSEMNVSTLELGDSALYLCASSLEGNSPLHFGNGTRLTVT.

V is TRBV11-2 and J is TRBJ2-7; tentative D call: TRBD1 (8 bases). Trimming removed 4 bases at V and 6 bases at J, with 16 bases between. The germline V gene has CDR1 SGHAT and CDR2 FQNNGV. The CDR3 runs to 14 residues. CDR3 nucleotides: TGTGCCAGCAGCTCGAAGACAGGGGAGGGCGAGCAGTACTTC. Amino acids: CASSSKTGEGEQYF.

This chain joins TRBV5-1 and TRBJ1-2; D is perhaps TRBD1 (5 bases). Germline V gene data show CDR1 as SGHRS and CDR2 as YFSETQ. V was clipped by 0 bases and J by 5 bases, with 23 bases between them. The CDR3 length is 18 residues. CDR3: CASSLAGSGVQGSYGYTF. The CDR3 region has the DNA TGCGCCAGCAGCTTGGCCGGAAGCGGGGTGCAGGGTAGTTATGGCTACACCTTC.

The sample holds one count of this clone. CDR3 amino acids: CASSSGLGETQYF. In DNA, the CDR3 is TGTGCCAGCAGTTCAGGACTAGGAGAGACCCAGTACTTC. The chain uses TRBV6-6 and TRBJ2-5, with TRBD2 matching over 7 bases. V shed 4 bases and J 4 bases; nucleotides not matched to a gene: 3. This CDR3 has 13 residues. Germline loops: CDR1 MNHNY, CDR2 SVGAGI (reference sequence).